This T cell receptor (beta chain) was retrieved from a study of T-cell reconstitution after alpha-beta-depleted transplantation in children. The table lists this clonotype with many counts. Unique molecular identifiers were incorporated during preparation of the TCRbeta library. Using its own MiXCR run on the PCR reads, TCRdb lists one record per CDR3 protein. This sample has over 150,000 distinct CDR3 sequences, with approximately 7% found just once. The sample here was PBMCs from the stem cell graft donor, taken from the stem cell graft. This TCR derives from a human donor who donated a stem cell graft to a child with Wiskott-Aldrich syndrome.

CDR3 sequence: CASGQGRTYEQYF. In DNA, the CDR3 is TGTGCCAGCGGACAGGGACGGACCTACGAGCAGTACTTC. This rearrangement joins TRBV6-1 to TRBJ2-7; TRBD1 agrees at 8 bases. This CDR3 contains 13 residues. Germline loops: CDR1 MNHNS, CDR2 SASEGT. Trimming cost V 8 bases and J 2 bases; bases outside gene matches: 5.